This T cell receptor (beta chain) emerged from a study of low-dose radiotherapy and immunotherapy resistance in tumors. Turning to the study itself: Patients received cyclophosphamide 200 mg/m2 intravenously every two weeks, the day before radiation-immunotherapy. With cycle 1 day 1 as the start, patients took oral aspirin 300 mg daily for four cycles.

The time point here: before trial treatment. Trimming pared 5 bases from V and 0 bases from J, leaving 11 bases between. Looked up from germline, CDR1 is SGHVS and CDR2 is FQNEAQ. This CDR3 is built from 16 residues. This clonotype was seen repeatedly, ten times or more. cDNA synthesis used a TRAV/TRBV-specific primer set for both chains. TCR amplification ran 20 PCR cycles using constant-region and V-primer adapter primers. TCRdb reprocessed the reads with MiXCR, giving one entry per CDR3 protein. The sample yields about 64,000 distinct CDR3 sequences, 26% seen once. The sequence derives from a male donor with rectosigmoid adenocarcinoma. The sample in question was PBMCs, obtained before treatment. This chain connects TRBV7-8 to TRBJ1-6; a possible D gene is TRBD1 (6 bases). The CDR3 loop reads CASSPQGSSYNSPLHF. The CDR3 nucleotides read TGTGCCAGCAGCCCCCAGGGGAGCTCCTATAATTCACCCCTCCACTTT.